A single sample is the source of the 22 T cell receptor beta chains below, sequenced in a study of immune evolution from preneoplasia to lung adenocarcinoma. Assay: immunoSEQ multiplex PCR; the TCRdb copy retains only in-frame clones and omits some. The data contain approximately 15,000 clones, 85% of them singletons. The sequenced sample was FFPE lung adenocarcinoma in situ tissue. The receptors were gathered from an older donor with lung adenocarcinoma.

The CDR3 spells CASSPSDTQYF. The DNA for the CDR3 is TGTGCCAGCTCACCTTCAGATACGCAGTATTTT. V and J are TRBV18 and TRBJ2-3; D call uncertain. Germline-derived CDR1 and CDR2 are KGHSH and LQKENI. Between the trimmed V and J ends, which lost 3 bases and 4 bases, there was a span of 2 bases. There are 11 residues in the CDR3.

The chain is built from TRBV6-1 and TRBJ1-3; the D gene is possibly TRBD1 (5 bases). The CDR3 has 15 amino acids. The germline V gene encodes CDR1 MNHNS and CDR2 SASEGT. V lost 10 bases, J lost 0 bases, and 16 bases lay in between. This CDR3 reads CAKRGGESSGNTIYF. The CDR3 coding sequence is TGTGCCAAAAGGGGAGGGGAAAGCTCTGGAAACACCATATATTTT.

This clone was recorded once. The V gene is TRBV18, the J gene TRBJ2-5, with 7 bases identical to TRBD1. CDR1 KGHSH and CDR2 LQKENI come from the germline V gene. The J segment lost 0 bases and the V segment lost 5 bases, leaving 9 bases of the junction unmatched. The CDR3 has 16 amino acids. The CDR3 loop is CASSRPPGTDQETQYF. CDR3 DNA: TGTGCCAGCTCAAGACCCCCAGGGACAGACCAAGAGACCCAGTACTTC.

The count of this clone is one. In nucleotides, the CDR3 is TGTGCCAGCAGCCCTCAGACGCGAATTTCCCTTTTGGGGGGCTACACCTTC. It encodes CASSPQTRISLLGGYTF. The V gene is TRBV11-3, the J gene TRBJ1-2, with D unclear. The CDR3 covers 17 residues. The V and J ends lost 5 bases and 8 bases respectively, with 27 bases between them. The germline V gene encodes CDR1 SGHNT and CDR2 YENEEA.

V is TRBV18 and J is TRBJ1-2; no clear D gene. Trimming removed 0 bases at V and 6 bases at J, with 5 bases between. Germline-derived CDR1 and CDR2 are KGHSH and LQKENI. The CDR3 runs to 12 residues. Here the CDR3 DNA reads TGTGCCAGCTCACCACCAGAGGATGGCTACACCTTC. It yields the protein CASSPPEDGYTF.

This chain links TRBV27 with TRBJ1-5; TRBD1 is a possible D gene (5 bases). The CDR3 spans 14 residues. Germline V CDR1 and CDR2: MNHEY, SMNVEV (reference sequence). V lost 6 bases and J 0 bases, leaving 9 bases between the germline ends. CDR3 loop: CASRSGYSNQPQHF. Here the CDR3 DNA reads TGTGCCAGCAGGTCAGGGTATAGCAATCAGCCCCAGCATTTT.

This clone was observed a single time. The chain carries TRBV11-3 and TRBJ2-2, with 7 bases fitting TRBD1. J was trimmed by 4 bases and V by 5 bases; bases with no gene match: 7. The CDR3 spans 15 residues. Germline values: CDR1 SGHNT, CDR2 YENEEA. The CDR3 region is CASSDWAGGTGELFF. For the CDR3, the DNA is TGTGCCAGCAGCGATTGGGCAGGGGGCACCGGGGAGCTGTTTTTT.

The sample holds a few counts of this clone. The rearrangement links TRBV23-1 to TRBJ1-1; D is perhaps TRBD1 (5 bases). TRBV23-1 carries the ORF label, with uncertain function. The CDR3 extends over 15 amino acids. V was clipped by 3 bases and J by 6 bases, with 17 bases between them. CDR3 residues: CASSQGTTGEAEAFF. The CDR3 region has the DNA TGCGCCAGCAGTCAGGGTACGACGGGGGAGGCTGAAGCTTTCTTT.

The genes are TRBV18 and TRBJ2-3; tentatively, D is TRBD2 (5 bases). The CDR3 runs 14 residues. V lost 4 bases and J lost 4, with 12 bases in between. Germline CDR1 is KGHSH and CDR2 is LQKENI. CDR3 bases: TGTGCCAGCTCACGGCGCGAGGGAGCAGATACGCAGTATTTT. The encoded protein is CASSRREGADTQYF.

The rearrangement joins TRBV9 to TRBJ2-5, with TRBD1 identical over 7 bases. There are 15 residues in the CDR3. Looked up from germline, CDR1 is SGDLS and CDR2 is YYNGEE. V was pared by 0 bases and J by 2 bases, with 4 bases of the junction left unmatched. The CDR3 spells CASSVDPGGQETQYF. CDR3 nucleotide sequence: TGTGCCAGCAGCGTAGACCCAGGGGGTCAAGAGACCCAGTACTTC.

This clone has only a few counts. The V gene is TRBV9, the J gene TRBJ1-1; the match to TRBD1 covers 10 bases. The germline V gene encodes CDR1 SGDLS and CDR2 YYNGEE. There are 15 residues in the CDR3. J was trimmed by 2 bases and V by 2 bases; bases with no gene match: 3. The CDR3 loop reads CASSVDRGPNTEAFF. CDR3 DNA sequence: TGTGCCAGCAGCGTCGACAGGGGGCCAAACACTGAAGCTTTCTTT. Using reference TRBV9 and TRBJ1-1 for the parts outside the CDR3, the full variable domain is DSGVTQTPKHLITATGQRVTLRCSPRSGDLSVYWYQQSLDQGLQFLIQYYNGEERAKGNILERFSAQQFPDLHSELNLSSLELGDSALYFCASSVDRGPNTEAFFGQGTRLTVV.

This clone appeared a few times. The chain uses TRBV28 and TRBJ1-5; possible D gene TRBD1, 5 bases. The CDR3 loop spans 16 amino acids. Per germline, CDR1 MDHEN and CDR2 SYDVKM. Trimming shortened V by 3 bases and J by 4 bases, and 16 bases separated the two germline ends. In nucleotides, the CDR3 is TGTGCCAGCAGTTTGTTAGGTGGAGAGGGGAATCAGCCCCAGCATTTT. This codes for CASSLLGGEGNQPQHF.

V is TRBV30 and J is TRBJ2-5; a weak D match, TRBD2 (6 bases). The CDR3 is 14 amino acids. V was trimmed by 0 bases and J by 5 bases, leaving 13 bases between them. The germline V gene encodes CDR1 GTSNPN and CDR2 SVGIG (reference sequence). The DNA of the CDR3 is TGTGCCTGGAGTGTTGCGGGGCGCAGGGAGACCCAGTACTTC. Translation: CAWSVAGRRETQYF.

The chain has TRBV11-2 and TRBJ2-5, with TRBD2 as a possible D gene (6 bases). CDR1 and CDR2 from the germline V gene are SGHAT and FQNNGV. The V gene lost 5 bases and the J gene lost 2 bases, with 18 bases spanning the gap. The CDR3 sequence is 16 residues long. The CDR3: CASSRGAGYGQETQYF. The CDR3 DNA follows: TGTGCCAGCAGCCGCGGGGCTGGTTACGGTCAAGAGACCCAGTACTTC. The full variable domain, completed using reference TRBV11-2 and TRBJ2-5, is EAGVAQSPRYKIIEKRQSVAFWCNPISGHATLYWYQQILGQGPKLLIQFQNNGVVDDSQLPKDRFSAERLKGVDSTLKIQPAKLEDSAVYLCASSRGAGYGQETQYFGPGTRLLVL.

V is TRBV19 and J is TRBJ2-5; D possibly corresponds to TRBD1 (6 bases). The V and J ends lost 5 bases and 1 base respectively, with 11 bases between them. In germline, CDR1 is LNHDA, CDR2 SQIVND (reference sequence). The CDR3 runs 14 residues. The CDR3 nucleotides are TGTGCCAGTAGTCAAGCGGACAGCCAAGAGACCCAGTACTTC. Its translation is CASSQADSQETQYF.

This clone was detected once. The CDR3 bases are TGCGCCAGCAGCTTGGATGCAGGCCCGGCCGGGGAGCTGTTTTTT. This sequence encodes CASSLDAGPAGELFF. V usage is TRBV5-1 and J usage is TRBJ2-2, with no clear D. V gave up 0 bases and J gave up 6 bases, with 12 bases separating them. Germline V CDR1 and CDR2: SGHRS, YFSETQ. The CDR3 is 15 amino acids.

J is TRBJ2-7 and V is TRBV30, with D hard to call. Germline values: CDR1 GTSNPN, CDR2 SVGIG (reference sequence). The CDR3 runs 17 residues. Trimming shortened V by 2 bases and J by 2 bases, and 22 bases separated the two germline ends. In nucleotides, the CDR3 is TGTGCCTGGAGTACACCCGCGGCGGCCACCCTAACCTACGAGCAGTACTTC. The encoded protein is CAWSTPAAATLTYEQYF.

The chain is built from TRBV7-2 and TRBJ1-5, with D possibly being TRBD1 (6 bases). Germline V lookup: CDR1 SGHTA, CDR2 FQGNSA. This CDR3 region has 15 residues. V shed 1 base and J shed 3 bases, with 10 bases lying between them. CDR3 protein: CASSLGRGFNQPQHF. CDR3 bases: TGTGCCAGCAGCTTAGGCAGGGGCTTCAATCAGCCCCAGCATTTT.

The chain combines TRBV6-1 with TRBJ2-7; no firm D call. Germline lookup yields CDR1 MNHNS and CDR2 SASEGT. CDR3 length: 11 amino acids. Trimming stripped 4 bases from V and 6 bases from J, with 7 bases between. CDR3 amino acids: CASSVGREQYF. CDR3 bases: TGTGCCAGCAGTGTCGGGCGCGAGCAGTACTTC.

The gene calls are TRBV29-1 and TRBJ2-5; D ambiguous. V dropped 2 bases and J dropped 5 bases, with 9 bases sitting between them. The CDR3 totals 12 residues. Looked up from germline, CDR1 is SQVTM and CDR2 is ANQGSEA. The CDR3 protein is CSVESGGETQYF. As DNA, the CDR3 is TGCAGCGTTGAATCGGGTGGGGAGACCCAGTACTTC.

This clone was recorded only once. The V and J genes are TRBV6-5 and TRBJ1-5; possibly TRBD1 for D (5 bases). V was cut by 6 bases and J by 2 bases, with 14 bases left in between. This CDR3 region has 15 residues. Per the germline V gene, CDR1 is MNHEY and CDR2 is SVGAGI. The CDR3 reads CASSPSWGGNQPQHF. The CDR3 DNA reads TGTGCCAGCAGCCCCTCCTGGGGGGGCAATCAGCCCCAGCATTTT.

The chain couples TRBV29-1 to TRBJ1-2; D uncertain. V lost 1 base and J 1 base, leaving 7 bases between the germline ends. The length of the CDR3 is 13 residues. The germline CDR1 and CDR2 sequences are SQVTM and ANQGSEA. The CDR3 sequence: CSVEGGLNYGYTF. CDR3 DNA: TGCAGCGTTGAAGGGGGTCTTAACTATGGCTACACCTTC.